What follows are 14 T cell receptor beta chains derived from one specimen sequenced in a study of vaccination effects on CD4 cells after COVID-19. These receptors' antigens are unknown. After less than 11 days in culture, the CD4+ T cells were isolated. Either the mRNA-1273 or the BNT162b2 vaccine was given to participants as two doses. Some clones are missing from TCRdb's copy, which holds only in-frame ones; the method was immunoSEQ multiplex PCR. The sample carries fewer than 75,000 clones, about 81% recorded once. The sequencing used CD4+ T cells from PBMCs cultured without peptide, collected after COVID-19 vaccination. These receptors all stem from a human donor who received a COVID-19 vaccine.

The chain joins TRBV7-2 to TRBJ2-4; D not certain. Between the trimmed V and J ends, which lost 7 bases and 0 bases, there was a span of 19 bases. Germline assignment: CDR1 SGHTA and CDR2 FQGNSA. This CDR3 has 17 amino acids. CDR3 nucleotide sequence: TGTGCCAGCACGGCCCCTACGTGGGTAGGAGCCAAAAACATTCAGTACTTC. It specifies CASTAPTWVGAKNIQYF.

The chain uses TRBV29-1 and TRBJ1-2; the match to TRBD1 covers 7 bases. The CDR3 sequence is 12 residues long. Losses at the gene ends were 3 bases for V and 3 bases for J; bases not matched to a gene: 1. The germline V gene has CDR1 SQVTM and CDR2 ANQGSEA. The CDR3 spells CSVDRGDYGYTF. The DNA for the CDR3 is TGCAGCGTTGACAGGGGGGACTATGGCTACACCTTC.

This chain joins TRBV2 and TRBJ1-2; 7 positions agree with TRBD1. The germline V gene has CDR1 SNHLY and CDR2 FYNNEI. This CDR3 has 13 amino acids. V shed 8 bases, J shed 8 bases, and the junction held 11 bases outside the gene matches. In DNA, the CDR3 is TGTGCCAGCCTTGGACAGGCGCCATACGGCTACACCTTC. This codes for CASLGQAPYGYTF.

The chain joins TRBV19 to TRBJ2-7; D ambiguous. Trimming took off 0 bases at V and 1 base at J, with 4 bases between the two ends. Germline-derived CDR1 and CDR2 are LNHDA and SQIVND (reference sequence). The CDR3 covers 13 residues. The CDR3 region is CASSIERSYEQYF. The CDR3 coding sequence is TGTGCCAGTAGTATAGAGCGATCCTACGAGCAGTACTTC.

V usage is TRBV5-8 and J usage is TRBJ2-2; D is ambiguous. The CDR3 consists of 13 residues. Germline assignment: CDR1 SGHTS and CDR2 YDEGEE. V lost 0 bases, J lost 7 bases, and 7 bases lay in between. This chain's CDR3 is CASSLGGIGELFF. The DNA of the CDR3 is TGTGCCAGCAGCTTGGGGGGAATCGGGGAGCTGTTTTTT. The variable domain in full, completed from reference TRBV5-8 and TRBJ2-2, reads EAGVTQSPTHLIKTRGQQATLRCSPISGHTSVYWYQQALGLGLQFLLWYDEGEERNRGNFPPRFSGRQFPNYSSELNVNALELEDSALYLCASSLGGIGELFFGEGSRLTVL.

This sequence joins TRBV4-2 and TRBJ2-1; D unclear. This CDR3 comprises 15 residues. Trimming took off 3 bases at V and 6 bases at J, with 15 bases between the two ends. Germline CDR1 reads LGHNA; CDR2 reads YNFKEQ. The CDR3 is CASSHEQGLVNEQFF. CDR3 DNA: TGTGCCAGCAGCCACGAACAAGGTCTGGTCAATGAGCAGTTCTTC.

This clone has a handful of counts. The J gene is TRBJ1-2, the V gene TRBV5-1; 8 nucleotides line up with TRBD1. The CDR3 extends over 17 amino acids. The V and J ends lost 5 bases and 4 bases, in that order; junction bases with no gene match: 16. Germline CDR1 reads SGHRS; CDR2 reads YFSETQ. CDR3 DNA: TGCGCCAGCAGTCCACCCGTCGGGCAGGGGGCTATCTATGGCTACACCTTC. Protein product: CASSPPVGQGAIYGYTF.

The chain recombines TRBV28 with TRBJ1-2; the D gene is possibly TRBD1 (5 bases). Germline CDR1 is MDHEN and CDR2 is SYDVKM. This CDR3 has 12 amino acids. The germline V and J ends were trimmed by 6 bases and 1 base, with 6 bases remaining between them. CDR3 sequence reads: CASRGGNYGYTF. In DNA form, the CDR3 reads TGTGCCAGCAGGGGGGGTAACTATGGCTACACCTTC.

V is TRBV28 and J is TRBJ2-7, with TRBD2 matching 8 bases. The J segment lost 0 bases and the V segment lost 4 bases, leaving 8 bases of the junction unmatched. The CDR3 is 16 residues long. The V gene's germline CDR1 is MDHEN and CDR2 SYDVKM. CDR3 in DNA: TGTGCCAGCAGTTCTCCTAGCGGGCCCAGCTCCTACGAGCAGTACTTC. It specifies CASSSPSGPSSYEQYF.

The chain combines TRBV11-3 with TRBJ1-1, with no clear D. Looked up from germline, CDR1 is SGHNT and CDR2 is YENEEA. The V end was cut by 2 bases, the J end by 1 base, with 11 bases between. The CDR3 has 15 residues. The CDR3 DNA reads TGTGCCAGCAGCTTAACCGCAGCTGAGAACACTGAAGCTTTCTTT. Translation: CASSLTAAENTEAFF.

This clone came up once. This chain uses TRBV4-1 with TRBJ2-7; D might be TRBD2 (6 bases). V shed 3 bases and J shed 2 bases, with 14 bases lying between them. The germline gives CDR1 MGHRA, CDR2 YSYEKL. The length of the CDR3 is 15 residues. Written as DNA, the CDR3 is TGCGCCAGCAGCCACCCCATAGCGGACACCTACGAGCAGTACTTC. Protein sequence: CASSHPIADTYEQYF.

J is TRBJ2-3 and V is TRBV5-1; D perhaps matches TRBD2 (5 bases). Germline V gene lookup returns CDR1 SGHRS and CDR2 YFSETQ. The CDR3 consists of 16 residues. V was clipped by 0 bases and J by 4 bases, with 15 bases between them. CDR3 protein: CASSLGLAVRSDTQYF. The CDR3 bases are TGCGCCAGCAGCTTGGGGCTAGCAGTTCGTTCAGATACGCAGTATTTT.

CDR3 sequence reads: CASSRTGGRRGYTF. The CDR3, as DNA: TGTGCCAGCAGTCGGACAGGGGGCCGCCGCGGCTACACCTTC. The chain links TRBV14 to TRBJ1-2, with 11 bases that match TRBD1. CDR3 size: 14 residues. Germline-derived CDR1 and CDR2 are SGHDN and FVKESK. V shed 6 bases and J 8 bases; nucleotides not matched to a gene: 8.

V and J are TRBV5-1 and TRBJ2-6; 12 bases map to TRBD2. In germline, CDR1 is SGHRS, CDR2 YFSETQ. V lost 0 bases to trimming and J lost 4 bases; unmatched junction nucleotides: 11. This CDR3 has 20 amino acids. CDR3 DNA sequence: TGCGCCAGCAGCTTGGAACTAGCGGGAGGAATTCCCCTCGGGGCCAACGTCCTGACTTTC. Translating gives CASSLELAGGIPLGANVLTF.